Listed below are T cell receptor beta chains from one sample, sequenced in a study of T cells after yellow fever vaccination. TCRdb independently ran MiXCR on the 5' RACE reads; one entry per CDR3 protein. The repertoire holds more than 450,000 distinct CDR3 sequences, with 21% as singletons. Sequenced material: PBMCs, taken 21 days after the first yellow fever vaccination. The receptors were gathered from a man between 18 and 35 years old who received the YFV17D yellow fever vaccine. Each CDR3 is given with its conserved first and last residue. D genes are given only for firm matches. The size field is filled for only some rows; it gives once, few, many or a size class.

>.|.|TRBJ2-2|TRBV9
CASSVDAGILTGELFF
TGTGCCAGCAGCGTAGACGCAGGGATCCTCACCGGGGAGCTGTTTTTT
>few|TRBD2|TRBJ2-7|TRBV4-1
CASSRQWGGSRDEQYF
TGCGCCAGCAGCCGACAATGGGGGGGGTCACGGGACGAGCAGTACTTC
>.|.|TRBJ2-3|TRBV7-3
CASSLIKDGDSTDTQYF
TGTGCCAGCAGCTTAATTAAGGACGGTGACTCCACAGATACGCAGTATTTT
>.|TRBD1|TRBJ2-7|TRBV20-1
CSARRTGFGYEQYF
TGCAGTGCGAGAAGGACAGGGTTTGGGTACGAGCAGTACTTC
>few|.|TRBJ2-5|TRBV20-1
CSASIARDQETQYF
TGCAGTGCTAGCATAGCCCGGGACCAAGAGACCCAGTACTTC
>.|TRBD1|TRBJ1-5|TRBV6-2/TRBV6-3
CASSDRDSLKPQHF
TGTGCCAGCAGTGACCGGGACAGCTTAAAGCCCCAGCATTTT
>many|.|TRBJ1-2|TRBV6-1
CASLPRGFPGYGYTF
TGTGCCAGCCTTCCCCGCGGGTTCCCGGGATATGGCTACACCTTC
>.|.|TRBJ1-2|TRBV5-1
CASSLAGQGRYYGYTF
TGCGCCAGCAGCTTGGCCGGGCAGGGGAGGTACTATGGCTACACCTTC
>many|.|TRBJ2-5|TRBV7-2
CASSFQQGRETQYF
TGTGCCAGCAGCTTCCAACAGGGACGGGAGACCCAGTACTTC
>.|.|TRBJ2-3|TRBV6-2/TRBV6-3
CASSPLDTQYF
TGTGCCAGCAGTCCACTGGATACGCAGTATTTT
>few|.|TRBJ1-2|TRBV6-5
CASSYDGSGHYGYTF
TGTGCCAGCAGTTACGATGGGTCTGGGCACTATGGCTACACCTTC
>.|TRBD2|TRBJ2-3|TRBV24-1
CATSDLGLAGGSDTQYF
TGTGCCACCAGTGATTTGGGGCTAGCGGGGGGGAGCGATACGCAGTATTTT
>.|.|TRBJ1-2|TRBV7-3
CASSLVPGKDYGYTF
TGTGCCAGCAGCTTAGTACCAGGGAAGGACTATGGCTACACCTTC
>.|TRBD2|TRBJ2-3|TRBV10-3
CAAGLAGGLTDTQYF
TGTGCCGCGGGACTAGCGGGGGGACTCACAGATACGCAGTATTTT
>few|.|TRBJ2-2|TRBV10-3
CAIREGNTGELFF
TGTGCCATCAGGGAAGGGAACACCGGGGAGCTGTTTTTT
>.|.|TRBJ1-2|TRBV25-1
CASSEGAEDYGYTF
TGTGCCAGCAGTGAAGGGGCGGAGGACTATGGCTACACCTTC
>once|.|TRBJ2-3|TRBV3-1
CASSPGLSTRTDTQYF
TGTGCCAGCAGCCCGGGACTCTCTACTCGCACAGATACGCAGTATTTT
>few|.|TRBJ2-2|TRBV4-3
CASSQNWVRQDNTGELFF
TGCGCCAGCAGCCAAAATTGGGTGAGACAGGATAACACCGGGGAGCTGTTTTTT
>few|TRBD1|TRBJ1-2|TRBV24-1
CATSDPGQGAYGYTF
TGTGCCACCAGTGATCCCGGACAGGGTGCTTATGGCTACACCTTC
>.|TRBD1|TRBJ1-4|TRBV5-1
CASSPGRGNEKLFF
TGCGCCAGCAGCCCGGGCAGGGGGAATGAAAAACTGTTTTTT
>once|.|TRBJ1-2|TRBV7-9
CASSPSGVNYGYTF
TGTGCCAGCAGTCCCTCCGGGGTCAACTATGGCTACACCTTC
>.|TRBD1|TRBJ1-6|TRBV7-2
CASSLVLGTGVSPLHF
TGTGCCAGCAGCTTAGTTCTCGGGACAGGGGTTTCACCCCTCCACTTT
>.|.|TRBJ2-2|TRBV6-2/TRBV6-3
CATKDPGTGELFF
TGTGCCACCAAAGACCCAGGCACCGGGGAGCTGTTTTTT
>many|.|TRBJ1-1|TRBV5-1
CASSLELNTEAFF
TGTGCCAGCAGCTTGGAGCTGAACACTGAAGCTTTCTTT
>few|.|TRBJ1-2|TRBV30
CAWSVLYGYTF
TGTGCCTGGAGTGTTCTGTATGGCTACACCTTC
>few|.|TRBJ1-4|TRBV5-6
CASSSSGTRNEKLFF
TGTGCCAGCAGCTCTTCTGGGACAAGGAATGAAAAACTGTTTTTT
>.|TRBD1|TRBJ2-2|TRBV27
CASSYAGTGVPGELFF
TGTGCCAGCAGTTACGCCGGGACAGGGGTTCCCGGGGAGCTGTTTTTT
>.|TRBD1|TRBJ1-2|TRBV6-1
CASSETGKYGYTF
TGTGCCAGCAGTGAGACAGGGAAGTATGGCTACACCTTC
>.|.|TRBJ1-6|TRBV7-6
CASSPDPRGSPLHF
TGTGCCAGCAGCCCAGACCCCCGCGGTTCACCCCTCCACTTT